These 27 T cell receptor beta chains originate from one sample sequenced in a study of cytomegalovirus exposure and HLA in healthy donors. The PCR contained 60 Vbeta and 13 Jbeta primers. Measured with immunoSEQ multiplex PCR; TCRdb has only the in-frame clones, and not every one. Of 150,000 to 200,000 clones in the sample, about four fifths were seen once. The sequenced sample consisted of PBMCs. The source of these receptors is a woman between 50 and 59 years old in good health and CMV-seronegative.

CDR3 coding DNA: TGTGCCAGCAGTAAGCGGGGGTGGATGGACGAGCAGTACTTC. It codes for CASSKRGWMDEQYF. The V call is TRBV27, the J call TRBJ2-7; 8 nucleotides match TRBD2. J gave up 5 bases and V 5 bases, and 8 bases lay outside the gene matches. This CDR3 region has 14 residues. Germline CDR1 reads MNHEY; CDR2 reads SMNVEV (reference sequence).

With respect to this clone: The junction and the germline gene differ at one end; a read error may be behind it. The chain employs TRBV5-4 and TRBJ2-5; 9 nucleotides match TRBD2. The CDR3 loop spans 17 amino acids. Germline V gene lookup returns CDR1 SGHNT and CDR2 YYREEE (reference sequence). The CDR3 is CASSQDGPSGDQETQYF. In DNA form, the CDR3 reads TGCGCCAGCAGCCAAGATGGTCCTAGCGGGGACCAAGAGACCCAGTACTTC.

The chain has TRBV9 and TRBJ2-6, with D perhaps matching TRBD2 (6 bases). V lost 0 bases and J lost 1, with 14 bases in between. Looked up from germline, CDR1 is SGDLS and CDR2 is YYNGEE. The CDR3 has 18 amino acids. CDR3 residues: CASSVAGDGLSGANVLTF. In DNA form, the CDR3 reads TGTGCCAGCAGCGTAGCGGGGGACGGCCTATCTGGGGCCAACGTCCTGACTTTC.

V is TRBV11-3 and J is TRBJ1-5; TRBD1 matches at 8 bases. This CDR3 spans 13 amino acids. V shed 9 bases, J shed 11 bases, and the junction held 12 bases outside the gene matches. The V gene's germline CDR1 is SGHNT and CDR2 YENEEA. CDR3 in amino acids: CARGTGDLPAQHF. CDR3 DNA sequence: TGTGCCAGGGGGACAGGTGACCTTCCGGCCCAGCATTTT.

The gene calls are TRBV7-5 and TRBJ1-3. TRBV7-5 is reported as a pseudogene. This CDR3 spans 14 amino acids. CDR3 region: CARSVELSGNTIYF. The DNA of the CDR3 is TGTGCCAGAAGCGTGGAGCTCTCTGGAAACACCATATATTTT.

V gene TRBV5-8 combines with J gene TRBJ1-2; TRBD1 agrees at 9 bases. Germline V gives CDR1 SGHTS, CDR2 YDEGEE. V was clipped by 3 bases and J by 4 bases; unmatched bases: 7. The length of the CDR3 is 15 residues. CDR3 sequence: CASSSLRDRVYGYTF. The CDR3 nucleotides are TGTGCCAGCAGCTCCCTCCGGGACAGGGTCTATGGCTACACCTTC.

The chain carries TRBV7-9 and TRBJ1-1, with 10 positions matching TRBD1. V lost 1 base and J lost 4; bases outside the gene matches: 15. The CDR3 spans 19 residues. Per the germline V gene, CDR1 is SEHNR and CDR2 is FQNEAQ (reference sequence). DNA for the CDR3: TGTGCCAGCAGCTTAGGAGTGTGGGGGACAGGGGTAGGGGGCACTGAAGCTTTCTTT. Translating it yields CASSLGVWGTGVGGTEAFF.

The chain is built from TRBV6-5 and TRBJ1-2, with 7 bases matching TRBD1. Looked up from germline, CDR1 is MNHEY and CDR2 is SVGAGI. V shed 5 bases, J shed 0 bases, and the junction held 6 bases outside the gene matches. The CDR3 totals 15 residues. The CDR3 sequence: CASSRGQLANYGYTF. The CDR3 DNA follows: TGTGCCAGCAGTAGGGGACAGTTAGCTAACTATGGCTACACCTTC.

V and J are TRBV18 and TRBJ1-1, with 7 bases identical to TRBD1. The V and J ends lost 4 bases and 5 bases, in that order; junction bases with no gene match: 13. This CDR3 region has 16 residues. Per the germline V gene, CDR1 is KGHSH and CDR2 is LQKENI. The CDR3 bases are TGTGCCAGCTCACAGGGACAGTTGATCAGCGGGACTGAAGCTTTCTTT. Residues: CASSQGQLISGTEAFF.

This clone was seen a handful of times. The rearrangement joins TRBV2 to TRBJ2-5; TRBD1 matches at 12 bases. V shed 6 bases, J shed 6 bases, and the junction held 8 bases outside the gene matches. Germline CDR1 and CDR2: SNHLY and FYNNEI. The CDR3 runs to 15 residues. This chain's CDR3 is CASSSGTGGVKTQYF. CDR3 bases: TGTGCCAGCAGCTCCGGGACAGGGGGCGTAAAGACCCAGTACTTC.

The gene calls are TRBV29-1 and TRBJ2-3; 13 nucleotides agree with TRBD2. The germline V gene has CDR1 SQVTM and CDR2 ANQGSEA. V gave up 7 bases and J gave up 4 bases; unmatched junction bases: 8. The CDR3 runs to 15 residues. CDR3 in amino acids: CSGGLAGTWADTQYF. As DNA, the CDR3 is TGCAGCGGGGGACTAGCGGGGACGTGGGCAGATACGCAGTATTTT.

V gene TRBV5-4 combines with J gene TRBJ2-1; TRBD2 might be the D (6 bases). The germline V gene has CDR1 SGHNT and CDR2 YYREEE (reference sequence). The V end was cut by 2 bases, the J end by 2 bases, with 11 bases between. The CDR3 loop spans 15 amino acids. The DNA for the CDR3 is TGTGCCAGCAGCTTTGGTCGGGAGACCTACAATGAGCAGTTCTTC. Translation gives CASSFGRETYNEQFF. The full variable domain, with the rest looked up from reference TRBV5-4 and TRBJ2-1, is ETGVTQSPTHLIKTRGQQVTLRCSSQSGHNTVSWYQQALGQGPQFIFQYYREEENGRGNFPPRFSGLQFPNYSSELNVNALELDDSALYLCASSFGRETYNEQFFGPGTRLTVL.

The CDR3 protein is CASSSRRGEQFF. The CDR3 DNA reads TGTGCCAGCAGCTCTAGGAGGGGAGAGCAGTTCTTC. The chain uses TRBV7-9 and TRBJ2-1, with D tentatively TRBD2 (6 bases). V shed 4 bases and J shed 10 bases, with 11 bases lying between them. This CDR3 is 12 amino acids long. Germline CDR1 is SEHNR and CDR2 is FQNEAQ (reference sequence).

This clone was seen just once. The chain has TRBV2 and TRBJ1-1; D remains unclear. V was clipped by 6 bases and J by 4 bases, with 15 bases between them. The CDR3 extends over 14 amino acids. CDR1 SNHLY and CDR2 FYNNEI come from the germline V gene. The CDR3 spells CASREGTWPTEAFF. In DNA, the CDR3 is TGTGCCAGCAGAGAGGGTACTTGGCCCACTGAAGCTTTCTTT.

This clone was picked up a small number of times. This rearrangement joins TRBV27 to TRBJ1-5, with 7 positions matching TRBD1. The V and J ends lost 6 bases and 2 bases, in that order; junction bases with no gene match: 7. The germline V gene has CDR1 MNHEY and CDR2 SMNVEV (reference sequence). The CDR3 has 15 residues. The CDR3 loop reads CASSLKTGGNQPQHF. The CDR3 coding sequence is TGTGCCAGCAGCCTAAAAACAGGGGGCAATCAGCCCCAGCATTTT.

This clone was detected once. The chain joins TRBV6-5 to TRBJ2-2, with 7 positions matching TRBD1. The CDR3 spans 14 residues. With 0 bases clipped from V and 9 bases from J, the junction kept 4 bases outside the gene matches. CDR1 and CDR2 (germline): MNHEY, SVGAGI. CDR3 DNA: TGTGCCAGCAGTTACTCGACAGGGTCGTGGGAGCTGTTTTTT. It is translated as CASSYSTGSWELFF.

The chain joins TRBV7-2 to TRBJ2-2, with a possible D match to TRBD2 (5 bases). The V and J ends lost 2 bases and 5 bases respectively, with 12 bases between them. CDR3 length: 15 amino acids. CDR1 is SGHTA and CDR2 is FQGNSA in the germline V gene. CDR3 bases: TGTGCCAGCAGCTTACCGGGATTACGTACCGGGGAGCTGTTTTTT. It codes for CASSLPGLRTGELFF.

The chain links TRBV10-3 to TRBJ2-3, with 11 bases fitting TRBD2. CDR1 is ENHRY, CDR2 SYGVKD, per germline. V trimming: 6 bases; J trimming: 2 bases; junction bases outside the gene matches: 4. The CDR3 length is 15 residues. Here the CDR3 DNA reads TGTGCCATCAGAACTAGCGGGGGCCCCACAGATACGCAGTATTTT. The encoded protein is CAIRTSGGPTDTQYF.

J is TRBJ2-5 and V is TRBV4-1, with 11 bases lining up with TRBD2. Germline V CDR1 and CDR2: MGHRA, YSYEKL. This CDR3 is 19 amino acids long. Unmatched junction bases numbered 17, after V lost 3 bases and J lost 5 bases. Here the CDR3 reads CASSQPAVIAGGRRETQYF. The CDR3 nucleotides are TGCGCCAGCAGCCAGCCTGCTGTCATAGCGGGGGGGCGTAGGGAGACCCAGTACTTC.

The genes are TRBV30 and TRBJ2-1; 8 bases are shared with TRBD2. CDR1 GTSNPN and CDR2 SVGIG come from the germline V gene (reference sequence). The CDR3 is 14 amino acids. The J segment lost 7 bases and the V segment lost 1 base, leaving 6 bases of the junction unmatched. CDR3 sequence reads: CAWSGASGFNEQFF. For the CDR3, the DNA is TGTGCCTGGAGTGGGGCTAGCGGGTTTAATGAGCAGTTCTTC.

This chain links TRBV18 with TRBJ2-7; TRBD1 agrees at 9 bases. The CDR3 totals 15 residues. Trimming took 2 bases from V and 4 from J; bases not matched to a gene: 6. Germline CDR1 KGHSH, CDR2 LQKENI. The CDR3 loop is CASSPTGGAAYEQYF. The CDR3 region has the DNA TGTGCCAGCTCACCAACAGGGGGCGCCGCGTACGAGCAGTACTTC.

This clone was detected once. CDR3 nucleotides: TGTGCCAGCAACTTAGACAGGGGGATACTCCGAGCTTTCTTT. Its protein product is CASNLDRGILRAFF. The genes are TRBV6-1 and TRBJ1-1; TRBD1 aligns across 9 bases. The trim removed 7 bases at V and 10 bases at J, leaving 13 bases unmatched. Germline values: CDR1 MNHNS, CDR2 SASEGT. This CDR3 has 14 amino acids.

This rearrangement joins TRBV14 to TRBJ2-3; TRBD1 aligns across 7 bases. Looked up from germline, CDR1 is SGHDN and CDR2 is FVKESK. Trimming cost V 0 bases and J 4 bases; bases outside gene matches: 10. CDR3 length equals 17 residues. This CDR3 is CASSQEERGRVADTQYF. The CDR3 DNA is TGTGCCAGCAGCCAAGAAGAGAGGGGGCGCGTCGCAGATACGCAGTATTTT. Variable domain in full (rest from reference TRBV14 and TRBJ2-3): EAGVTQFPSHSVIEKGQTVTLRCDPISGHDNLYWYRRVMGKEIKFLLHFVKESKQDESGMPNNRFLAERTGGTYSTLKVQPAELEDSGVYFCASSQEERGRVADTQYFGPGTRLTVL.

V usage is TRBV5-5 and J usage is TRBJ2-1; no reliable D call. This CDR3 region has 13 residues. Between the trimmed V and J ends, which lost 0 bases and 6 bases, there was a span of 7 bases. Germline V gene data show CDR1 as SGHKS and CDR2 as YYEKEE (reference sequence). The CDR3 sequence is CASSLAFVNEQFF. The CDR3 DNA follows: TGTGCCAGCAGCTTGGCGTTTGTCAATGAGCAGTTCTTC.

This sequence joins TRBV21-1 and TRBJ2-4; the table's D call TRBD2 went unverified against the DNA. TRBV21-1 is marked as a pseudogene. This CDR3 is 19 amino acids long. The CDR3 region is CASSVAAQVVPLAKNIQYF. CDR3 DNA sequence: TGTGCCAGCAGTGTAGCGGCGCAGGTCGTTCCCCTAGCCAAAAACATTCAGTACTTC.

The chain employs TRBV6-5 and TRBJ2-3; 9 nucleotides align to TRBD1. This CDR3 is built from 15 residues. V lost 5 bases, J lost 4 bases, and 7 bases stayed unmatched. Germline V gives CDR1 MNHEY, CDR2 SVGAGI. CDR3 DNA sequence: TGTGCCAGCAGTCAAACAGGGGGCCTCTCAGATACGCAGTATTTT. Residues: CASSQTGGLSDTQYF.

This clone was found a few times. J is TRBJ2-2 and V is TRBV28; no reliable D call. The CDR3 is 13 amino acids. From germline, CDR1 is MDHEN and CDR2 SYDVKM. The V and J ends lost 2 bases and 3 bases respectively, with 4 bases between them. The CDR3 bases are TGTGCCAGCAGTTTACCGTACACCGGGGAGCTGTTTTTT. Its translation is CASSLPYTGELFF.